The clone carrying this T cell receptor (beta chain) was seen repeatedly, ten times or more. Its antigen is not identified. Naive CD8 T cells were FACS-sorted by CD8+CD4-CCR7+CD45RA+ markers. This entry belongs to a study of molecular identifiers for immune sequencing clone quantification. Study details: Five aliquots were made in replicates from the RNA of about 20,000 or 100,000 naive CD8 cells, and four were sequenced.

General observations from the study: Amid about a million naive cells, spiked Jurkat TCR RNA from one cell was reportedly still detectable. Whereas naive cells kept under 1% of molecules in clones above 20 RNA copies, such clones held over 98% in effectors.

V was shortened by 5 bases and J by 6 bases, with 14 bases between the two germline ends. Germline assignment: CDR1 SEHNR and CDR2 FQNEAQ (reference sequence). The CDR3 is made up of 13 amino acids. MiXCR, run by TCRdb on the PCR reads, gives a single entry per CDR3 protein. The table shows about half a million distinct CDR3 sequences, with about a fifth occurring only once. The chain links TRBV7-9 to TRBJ2-7; D gene unclear. Sequences were obtained from naive CD8+ T cells from blood, with Jurkat cell RNA spiked in. Subset described: FACS-sorted CD8+CD4-CCR7+CD45RA+ naive T cells. The clonotype was recovered from a human donor in good health. Some libraries in this study had Jurkat cell RNA spiked in. In DNA, the CDR3 is TGTGCCAGCAGCCCCCCCGGACGGTCCGAGCAGTACTTC. It translates to CASSPPGRSEQYF.